This T cell receptor beta chain derives from a study of blood T cell repertoires in COVID-19. Study information: COVID-19 samples from acute and convalescent phases originated in the United States, Italy and Spain. Nucleic acid was either cDNA or gDNA, and it came from T cells, B-cell-depleted T cells, or PBMCs.

Per the original methods: Estimates of nucleated cell counts were drawn from the amplification of reference gene primers. Profiled with immunoSEQ multiplex PCR; TCRdb holds only in-frame clones, not every one. That table gives V, J and clone size, and the DNA gave D and trimming. The table includes 200,000 or so clones, approximately 87% detected once. The specimen was peripheral blood. This sequence was found in a woman in her 70s with acute or convalescent COVID-19.

This CDR3 is CASSRTVSDTQYF. The DNA of the CDR3 is TGTGCCAGCAGCCGGACAGTGTCAGATACGCAGTATTTT. This chain connects TRBV11-3 to TRBJ2-3, with TRBD1 as a possible D gene (6 bases). The CDR3 has 13 residues. The V gene lost 5 bases and the J gene lost 4 bases, with 10 bases spanning the gap. Per the germline V gene, CDR1 is SGHNT and CDR2 is YENEEA.